The 24 T cell receptor beta chains below come from one sample, sequenced in a study of cytomegalovirus exposure and HLA in healthy donors. Primers included in the PCR were 60 Vbeta and 13 Jbeta primers. Profiled with immunoSEQ multiplex PCR; TCRdb holds only in-frame clones, not every one. Among around 130,000 clones listed, about 80% were seen once. Material for sequencing was PBMCs. The source is a male donor in good health and CMV-seronegative.

The gene calls are TRBV15 and TRBJ2-7; TRBD1 matches at 8 bases. In germline, CDR1 is LNHNV, CDR2 YYDKDF (reference sequence). The trim removed 2 bases at V and 4 bases at J, leaving 4 bases unmatched. The CDR3 loop spans 14 amino acids. CDR3 DNA sequence: TGTGCCACCAGCAGAAGGACAGGGTCTTACGAGCAGTACTTC. Protein product: CATSRRTGSYEQYF.

The chain links TRBV6-5 to TRBJ1-1, with D tentatively TRBD1 (6 bases). V was trimmed by 6 bases and J by 4 bases, leaving 15 bases between them. The germline CDR1 and CDR2 sequences are MNHEY and SVGAGI. The CDR3 is 14 residues long. DNA of the CDR3: TGTGCCAGCAGAGGTGGGGGAGGGGGCACTGAAGCTTTCTTT. This codes for CASRGGGGGTEAFF.

The chain couples TRBV7-8 to TRBJ1-3; TRBD1 matches at 7 bases. Germline V gives CDR1 SGHVS, CDR2 FQNEAQ. The CDR3 sequence is 17 residues long. V lost 1 base to trimming and J lost 0 bases; unmatched junction nucleotides: 6. The CDR3 region has the DNA TGTGCCAGCAGCTTAGAAGCAGGGGGGACCTCTGGAAACACCATATATTTT. Translation: CASSLEAGGTSGNTIYF.

V and J are TRBV4-1 and TRBJ2-7; maybe TRBD2 (5 bases). There are 11 residues in the CDR3. Germline V gene data show CDR1 as MGHRA and CDR2 as YSYEKL. The V gene lost 2 bases and the J gene lost 6 bases, with 5 bases spanning the gap. CDR3 nucleotide sequence: TGCGCCAGCAGCCAACGGGGCGAGCAGTACTTC. Its translation is CASSQRGEQYF.

The chain combines TRBV15 with TRBJ2-2; tentative D call: TRBD2 (5 bases). Germline V gives CDR1 LNHNV, CDR2 YYDKDF (reference sequence). The CDR3 totals 14 residues. The V end lost 8 bases, the J end lost 0 bases, and 10 bases lay between the germline ends. The CDR3 coding sequence is TGTGCCACCCGGGCGGACTCGAACACCGGGGAGCTGTTTTTT. It specifies CATRADSNTGELFF. The full variable domain, its missing parts supplied by reference TRBV15 and TRBJ2-2, is DAMVIQNPRYQVTQFGKPVTLSCSQTLNHNVMYWYQQKSSQAPKLLFHYYDKDFNNEADTPDNFQSRRPNTSFCFLDIRSPGLGDTAMYLCATRADSNTGELFFGEGSRLTVL.

The chain joins TRBV9 to TRBJ2-5; 7 bases fit TRBD2. The DNA end lines up better with TRBJ2-7; the J call may be wrong. Germline V gene data show CDR1 as SGDLS and CDR2 as YYNGEE. The CDR3 is 15 amino acids. This CDR3 reads CASSGEPGLFYEQYF. DNA for the CDR3: TGTGCCAGCAGCGGCGAACCGGGACTATTCTACGAGCAGTACTTC.

The rearrangement joins TRBV4-3 to TRBJ1-4; 8 positions match TRBD1. There are 16 residues in the CDR3. Germline V gene sequence: CDR1 LGHNA, CDR2 YSLEER. J lost 6 bases, V lost 0 bases, and 6 bases had no gene match. For the CDR3, the DNA is TGCGCCAGCAGCCAAGACCGGGCAGGGGGCGATGAAAAACTGTTTTTT. It specifies CASSQDRAGGDEKLFF.

The chain recombines TRBV29-1 with TRBJ1-2; unclear D gene. V lost 1 base and J lost 2, with 14 bases in between. The CDR3 contains 15 residues. Germline assignment: CDR1 SQVTM and CDR2 ANQGSEA. This chain's CDR3 is CSVEVLSEANYGYTF. The CDR3 DNA follows: TGCAGCGTTGAAGTCCTAAGTGAAGCCAACTATGGCTACACCTTC.

This clone was observed a few times. V gene TRBV7-9 combines with J gene TRBJ2-7; D is undetermined. Germline V gene lookup returns CDR1 SEHNR and CDR2 FQNEAQ (reference sequence). Trimming took 1 base from V and 2 from J, leaving 18 bases between them. The CDR3 totals 17 residues. The CDR3 DNA follows: TGTGCCAGCAGCTTAGTCGTAGGAGCGACTTCAGCCTACGAGCAGTACTTC. This gives the protein CASSLVVGATSAYEQYF.

The V gene is TRBV28, the J gene TRBJ1-1; TRBD1 might be the D (5 bases). V lost 3 bases and J 1 base, leaving 21 bases between the germline ends. The CDR3 has 18 amino acids. Germline CDR1 is MDHEN and CDR2 is SYDVKM. The CDR3: CASSFPNRLGGANTEAFF. The CDR3, as DNA: TGTGCCAGCAGTTTCCCAAACCGACTGGGGGGTGCGAACACTGAAGCTTTCTTT.

V gene TRBV27 combines with J gene TRBJ1-6; D remains ambiguous. Germline CDR1 MNHEY, CDR2 SMNVEV (reference sequence). Trimming removed 0 bases at V and 9 bases at J, with 9 bases between. CDR3 length equals 14 residues. CDR3 loop: CASSLSASGSPLHF. In DNA form, the CDR3 reads TGTGCCAGCAGTTTATCCGCTAGCGGTTCACCCCTCCACTTT.

The chain combines TRBV11-2 with TRBJ2-7; the D is unclear. V lost 5 bases to trimming and J lost 5 bases, with 16 bases between them. The CDR3 is made up of 14 amino acids. Germline V CDR1 and CDR2: SGHAT, FQNNGV. The CDR3: CASSLLTPADEQYF. The CDR3 DNA reads TGTGCCAGCAGCCTCCTGACCCCGGCGGACGAGCAGTACTTC.

The chain couples TRBV9 to TRBJ2-3; no firm D call. The V gene's germline CDR1 is SGDLS and CDR2 YYNGEE. The V and J ends lost 0 bases and 3 bases respectively, with 8 bases between them. The CDR3 is made up of 14 amino acids. This CDR3 reads CASSVGVETDTQYF. For the CDR3, the DNA is TGTGCCAGCAGCGTAGGAGTAGAAACAGATACGCAGTATTTT.

This chain uses TRBV2 with TRBJ2-2; D may be TRBD2 (5 bases). CDR1 is SNHLY, CDR2 FYNNEI, per germline. V was cut by 3 bases and J by 4 bases, with 12 bases left in between. The CDR3 consists of 15 residues. CDR3 nucleotides: TGTGCCAGCAGTGAGAGTGCTAGCCGCACCGGGGAGCTGTTTTTT. Amino acid sequence: CASSESASRTGELFF.

A single count supports this clone. The genes are TRBV10-3 and TRBJ1-1, with unresolved D. Germline CDR1 reads ENHRY; CDR2 reads SYGVKD. This CDR3 spans 12 amino acids. Trimming removed 6 bases from V and 6 bases from J, with 11 bases in between. This CDR3 reads CAIRLEGAEAFF. The CDR3 nucleotides read TGTGCCATCAGGTTGGAGGGCGCTGAAGCTTTCTTT.

Only one count was recorded for this clone. The chain joins TRBV7-8 to TRBJ2-1, with D uncertain. This CDR3 is 12 amino acids long. Germline V CDR1 and CDR2: SGHVS, FQNEAQ. Deletions cut 0 bases from V and 9 bases from J, with 6 bases between. CDR3 DNA: TGTGCCAGCAGCTTAGCCCTCGGTGAGCAGTTCTTC. Translated, it gives CASSLALGEQFF. The full variable domain, its missing parts supplied by reference TRBV7-8 and TRBJ2-1, is GAGVSQSPRYKVAKRGQDVALRCDPISGHVSLFWYQQALGQGPEFLTYFQNEAQLDKSGLPSDRFFAERPEGSVSTLKIQRTQQEDSAVYLCASSLALGEQFFGPGTRLTVL.

DNA for the CDR3: TGTGCCAGCAGCTTAGTGCAGGGGGCAACTGGAAACACCATATATTTT. Translated, it gives CASSLVQGATGNTIYF. The chain combines TRBV7-9 with TRBJ1-3; TRBD1 matches 8 bases. The germline V gene has CDR1 SEHNR and CDR2 FQNEAQ (reference sequence). The junction had 4 bases not matched to a gene; V was cut back by 1 base and J by 2 bases. CDR3 length: 16 residues.

V gene TRBV2 combines with J gene TRBJ2-1; D unclear. Per germline, CDR1 SNHLY and CDR2 FYNNEI. CDR3 length: 11 residues. The CDR3, as DNA: TGTGCTAGTCTTGGTTCCAATGAGCAGTTCTTC. Protein sequence: CASLGSNEQFF.

CDR3 residues: CASSQTSNYGYTF. DNA of the CDR3: TGCGCCAGCAGCCAGACTTCTAACTATGGCTACACCTTC. The chain couples TRBV5-1 to TRBJ1-2; no definite D call. The CDR3 extends over 13 amino acids. Germline loops: CDR1 SGHRS, CDR2 YFSETQ. Deletions cut 4 bases from V and 0 bases from J, with 7 bases between. Filled out from reference TRBV5-1 and TRBJ1-2, the complete variable domain reads KAGVTQTPRYLIKTRGQQVTLSCSPISGHRSVSWYQQTPGQGLQFLFEYFSETQRNKGNFPGRFSGRQFSNSRSEMNVSTLELGDSALYLCASSQTSNYGYTFGSGTRLTVV.

The chain's CDR3 is CASRLGGGEKIVEETQYF. In nucleotides, the CDR3 is TGCGCCAGCCGGTTGGGAGGCGGGGAAAAGATAGTCGAAGAGACCCAGTACTTC. The chain has TRBV5-1 and TRBJ2-5; perhaps TRBD2 as D (6 bases). This CDR3 has 18 residues. The germline CDR1 and CDR2 sequences are SGHRS and YFSETQ. The V end lost 7 bases, the J end lost 3 bases, and 28 bases lay between the germline ends.

J is TRBJ2-7 and V is TRBV28, with a weak D call TRBD1 (6 bases). The CDR3 loop spans 17 amino acids. Trimming removed 2 bases at V and 0 bases at J, with 17 bases between. Looked up from germline, CDR1 is MDHEN and CDR2 is SYDVKM. The CDR3 reads CASSLILGQGSSYEQYF. The DNA of the CDR3 is TGTGCCAGCAGTTTAATCTTAGGGCAGGGGAGCTCCTACGAGCAGTACTTC. The complete variable domain, with remaining parts taken from reference TRBV28 and TRBJ2-7, reads DVKVTQSSRYLVKRTGEKVFLECVQDMDHENMFWYRQDPGLGLRLIYFSYDVKMKEKGDIPEGYSVSREKKERFSLILESASTNQTSMYLCASSLILGQGSSYEQYFGPGTRLTVT.

This chain joins TRBV18 and TRBJ2-3; no firm D call. The germline CDR1 and CDR2 sequences are KGHSH and LQKENI. The CDR3 has 17 residues. Trimming removed 0 bases at V and 2 bases at J, with 15 bases between. DNA for the CDR3: TGTGCCAGCTCACCACCGTTTGGGCAGAGACACACAGATACGCAGTATTTT. Translated, it gives CASSPPFGQRHTDTQYF.

This clone has a single count. J is TRBJ2-7 and V is TRBV19, with D tentatively TRBD1 (6 bases). Germline V gene sequence: CDR1 LNHDA, CDR2 SQIVND (reference sequence). V was cut by 3 bases and J by 0 bases, with 15 bases left in between. CDR3 length: 16 residues. The CDR3, as DNA: TGTGCCAGTAGTATTCAGGGGACGGACAGCTCCTACGAGCAGTACTTC. Translated, it gives CASSIQGTDSSYEQYF.

The CDR3 sequence is CASSVGSSSYEQYF. The CDR3 nucleotides read TGTGCCAGCAGCGTAGGGAGTAGCTCCTACGAGCAGTACTTC. This chain joins TRBV9 and TRBJ2-7; D gene unclear. Trimming removed 0 bases from V and 0 bases from J, with 7 bases in between. CDR3 size: 14 residues. In germline, CDR1 is SGDLS, CDR2 YYNGEE.